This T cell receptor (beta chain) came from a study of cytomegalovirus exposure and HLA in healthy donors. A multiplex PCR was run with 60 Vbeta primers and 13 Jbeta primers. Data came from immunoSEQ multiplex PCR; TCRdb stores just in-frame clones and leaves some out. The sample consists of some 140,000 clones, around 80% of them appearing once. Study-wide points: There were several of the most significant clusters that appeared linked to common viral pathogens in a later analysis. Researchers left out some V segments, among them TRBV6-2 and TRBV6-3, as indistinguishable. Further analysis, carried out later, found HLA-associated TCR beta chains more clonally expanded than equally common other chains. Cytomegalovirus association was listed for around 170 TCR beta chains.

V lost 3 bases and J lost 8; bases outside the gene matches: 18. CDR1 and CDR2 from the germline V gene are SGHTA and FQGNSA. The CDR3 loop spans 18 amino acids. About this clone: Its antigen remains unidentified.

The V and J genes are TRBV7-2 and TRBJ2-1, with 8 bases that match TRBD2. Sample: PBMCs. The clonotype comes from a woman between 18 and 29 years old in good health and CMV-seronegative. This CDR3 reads CASSFTQRRTSMVYEQFF. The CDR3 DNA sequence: TGTGCCAGCAGCTTTACACAACGCCGGACTAGCATGGTGTATGAGCAGTTCTTC.